This TCR beta chain was identified in a study of shared T cell receptors in the human thymus. Profiled with immunoSEQ multiplex PCR; TCRdb holds only in-frame clones, not every one. This table has hundreds of thousands of clones, more than 75% appearing once. CDR1 and CDR2 from the germline V gene are SGHTA and FQGTGA. This CDR3 contains 14 residues. V shed 5 bases and J 0 bases; nucleotides not matched to a gene: 3. The same specimen was also included in a second study, on human thymus T cells. That source reports: Corrective surgery for congenital heart defects was being performed on the healthy Finnish infants who served as donors. From resections taken during corrective heart surgery, the thymus tissue was obtained. Thymic as well as blood repertoires seemed to favor certain V and J genes unevenly. Related research described strongly overlapping thymic repertoires in unrelated people.

This chain joins TRBV7-3 and TRBJ1-1, with TRBD1 matching over 7 bases. The receptor's source is a boy in the first two years of life with a congenital heart defect. Sequencing input: thymocytes. DNA of the CDR3: TGTGCCAGCAGCCTCGGGACAGTGAACACTGAAGCTTTCTTT. Its protein is CASSLGTVNTEAFF.